The clone carrying this T cell receptor beta chain appeared a few times. TCRdb processed the 5' RACE reads anew with MiXCR; each CDR3 protein has one entry. The table has 150,000 or so distinct CDR3 sequences, roughly 10% seen once. The sample is drawn from a study of T-cell memory formation after mild COVID-19. The wider study: Across donors, TCR clusters were largely donor specific.

Germline lookup yields CDR1 SGHTA and CDR2 FQGTGA. The CDR3 has 16 amino acids. Trimming left V 1 base short and J 5 bases short, with 16 bases between. The rearrangement links TRBV7-3 to TRBJ2-3; D not certain. The origin of this receptor is a man aged 18 to 30 who had mild COVID-19 (a few samples of this study predate the infection). Cell type and time point are not known. Input material: PBMCs or a T cell subset sorted from them (not recorded which). The CDR3: CASSLRAPAKGDTQYF. Written as DNA, the CDR3 is TGTGCCAGCAGCTTAAGAGCCCCCGCAAAGGGAGATACGCAGTATTTT. Filled out from reference TRBV7-3 and TRBJ2-3, the complete variable domain reads GAGVSQTPSNKVTEKGKYVELRCDPISGHTALYWYRQSLGQGPEFLIYFQGTGAADDSGLPNDRFFAVRPEGSVSTLKIQRTERGDSAVYLCASSLRAPAKGDTQYFGPGTRLTVL.